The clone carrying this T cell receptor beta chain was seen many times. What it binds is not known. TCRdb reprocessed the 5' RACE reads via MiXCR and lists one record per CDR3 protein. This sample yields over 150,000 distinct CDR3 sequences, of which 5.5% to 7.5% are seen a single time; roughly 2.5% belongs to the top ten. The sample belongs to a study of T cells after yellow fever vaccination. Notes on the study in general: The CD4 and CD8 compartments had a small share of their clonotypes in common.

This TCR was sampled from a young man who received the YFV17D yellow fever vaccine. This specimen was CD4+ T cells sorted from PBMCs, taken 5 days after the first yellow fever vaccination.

For the CDR3, the DNA is TGTGCCAGCAGTTCGCAGGGGGCAACTAATGAAAAACTGTTTTTT. It specifies CASSSQGATNEKLFF. The J gene is TRBJ1-4, the V gene TRBV12-3 or TRBV12-4; 7 positions agree with TRBD1. The junction had 2 bases not matched to a gene; V was cut back by 4 bases and J by 0 bases. The CDR3 has 15 amino acids.